The 15 T cell receptor beta chains reported below all come from one sample, sequenced in a study of blood T cells in healthy people across ages (dated by TCRdb to about 2015). The library was prepared using 5' RACE. The instrument was an Illumina HiSeq 2500. A second about 7 to 11 cycle PCR used a sample-barcoded 5' primer and a J-beta primer mix. TCRdb trimmed the raw reads at Q25, called clones with MiXCR and kept productive beta chains. Each CDR3 protein appears once, grouped with its most common genes and DNA. In all, the sample holds approximately 730,000 distinct CDR3 sequences, and roughly 47% of those were seen once. The ten largest clones take up 20% to 25% of the sample. The material sequenced was blood. These receptors were taken from a woman in her sixties or seventies in good health.

This chain links TRBV7-2 with TRBJ2-7; 10 positions match TRBD2. This CDR3 region has 16 residues. Germline loops: CDR1 SGHTA, CDR2 FQGNSA. J was trimmed by 2 bases and V by 0 bases; bases with no gene match: 4. CDR3 bases: TGTGCCAGCAGCTTAGCGGACAGCGGGGGGGCCTACGAGCAGTACTTC. Translation gives CASSLADSGGAYEQYF.

This clonotype showed up just once. The V and J genes are TRBV12-3 or TRBV12-4 and TRBJ1-1; 7 bases are a match to TRBD1. V gave up 2 bases and J gave up 5 bases; unmatched junction bases: 8. The CDR3 is 15 amino acids. The CDR3 loop is CASSLNPTGRTEAFF. CDR3 in DNA: TGTGCCAGCAGTTTAAACCCGACAGGGCGTACTGAAGCTTTCTTT.

The chain employs TRBV21-1 and TRBJ2-7; the table assigns TRBD1, which was not confirmed against the DNA. TRBV21-1 is classified as a pseudogene. The CDR3 is 16 amino acids. The chain's CDR3 is CASSNWSGGNDYEQYF. CDR3 nucleotides: TGTGCCAGCAGCAACTGGTCAGGGGGGAACGACTACGAGCAGTACTTC.

The chain links TRBV7-6 to TRBJ1-2; D call uncertain. CDR1 is SGHVS, CDR2 FNYEAQ, per germline. V was cut by 5 bases and J by 8 bases, with 18 bases left in between. CDR3 size: 14 residues. The CDR3 coding sequence is TGTGCCAGCAGCGTAGATCCGCGGGGAGGCGGCTACACCTTC. Translating it yields CASSVDPRGGGYTF. The full variable domain, completed using reference TRBV7-6 and TRBJ1-2, is GAGVSQSPRYKVTKRGQDVALRCDPISGHVSLYWYRQALGQGPEFLTYFNYEAQQDKSGLPNDRFSAERPEGSISTLTIQRTEQRDSAMYRCASSVDPRGGGYTFGSGTRLTVV.

V gene TRBV24-1 combines with J gene TRBJ2-3, with 7 bases that match TRBD2. The germline gives CDR1 KGHDR, CDR2 SFDVKD. The CDR3 is 16 amino acids. V trimming: 7 bases; J trimming: 3 bases; junction bases outside the gene matches: 12. This CDR3 reads CATSPLWGGETDTQYF. As DNA, the CDR3 is TGTGCCACCAGCCCCCTTTGGGGGGGGGAGACAGATACGCAGTATTTT.

The CDR3 bases are TGTGCCAGCACCACAGACAGGGGGACTCGGGGCTACACCTTC. Translation: CASTTDRGTRGYTF. The chain uses TRBV12-3 or TRBV12-4 and TRBJ1-2; 9 positions match TRBD1. V shed 7 bases, J shed 8 bases, and the junction held 11 bases outside the gene matches. The CDR3 has 14 residues.

The J gene is TRBJ2-4, the V gene TRBV2; D is unclear. The CDR3 is 12 residues long. From germline, CDR1 is SNHLY and CDR2 FYNNEI. The V end was cut by 6 bases, the J end by 5 bases, with 8 bases between. This chain's CDR3 is CASRVRENIQYF. The CDR3 bases are TGTGCCAGCAGGGTCCGGGAAAACATTCAGTACTTC.

DNA for the CDR3: TGTGCCAGCAGTTCCCCGGACAGGGGCGGGGGGAAACATAGGAATGAGCAGTTCTTC. Amino acid sequence: CASSSPDRGGGKHRNEQFF. The chain is built from TRBV27 and TRBJ2-1; D might be TRBD1 (9 bases). Trimming stripped 4 bases from V and 7 bases from J, with 29 bases between. Germline V CDR1 and CDR2: MNHEY, SMNVEV (reference sequence). The CDR3 is made up of 19 amino acids.

The rearrangement uses TRBV5-1 and TRBJ2-5, with 13 bases aligning to TRBD2. V dropped 4 bases and J dropped 3; count of bases not matched to a gene: 6. The V gene's germline CDR1 is SGHRS and CDR2 YFSETQ. The CDR3 is made up of 16 amino acids. CDR3 loop: CASSVEGLAGKETQYF. CDR3 coding DNA: TGCGCCAGCAGCGTGGAGGGACTAGCGGGGAAAGAGACCCAGTACTTC.

This sequence joins TRBV5-1 and TRBJ2-2, with TRBD2 matching 15 bases. Germline CDR1 reads SGHRS; CDR2 reads YFSETQ. This CDR3 is built from 18 residues. V shed 4 bases, J shed 4 bases, and the junction held 8 bases outside the gene matches. The CDR3 is CASSLGLAGGMGTGELFF. The CDR3 region has the DNA TGCGCCAGCAGCCTTGGACTAGCGGGGGGGATGGGCACCGGGGAGCTGTTTTTT.

This clonotype showed up many times. The V call is TRBV12-3 or TRBV12-4, the J call TRBJ2-3; D unclear. Trimming stripped 3 bases from V and 5 bases from J, with 6 bases between. The CDR3 is made up of 12 amino acids. The CDR3 DNA follows: TGTGCCAGCAGTTTCGCCAAAGATACGCAGTATTTT. It codes for CASSFAKDTQYF.

The chain has TRBV20-1 and TRBJ2-1, with D perhaps being TRBD1 or TRBD2 (5 bases each). Germline loops: CDR1 DFQATT, CDR2 SNEGSKA (reference sequence). The CDR3 totals 16 residues. Trimming cost V 0 bases and J 2 bases, with 14 bases left between them. As DNA, the CDR3 is TGCAGTGCTAGAGATCCCAGGGTGGGACCCTACAATGAGCAGTTCTTC. Translating gives CSARDPRVGPYNEQFF.

V and J are TRBV11-2 and TRBJ2-1; D might be TRBD1 or TRBD2, each matching 5 bases. The V and J ends lost 6 bases and 8 bases respectively, with 23 bases between them. This CDR3 is 16 amino acids long. The V gene's germline CDR1 is SGHAT and CDR2 FQNNGV. CDR3 coding DNA: TGTGCCAGCAGTCTCCGTAGTGACCCGAGGGACGATGAGCAGTTCTTC. It encodes CASSLRSDPRDDEQFF.

The table lists this clonotype with many counts. The rearrangement links TRBV6-5 to TRBJ2-1, with 8 bases lining up with TRBD1. The CDR3 extends over 12 amino acids. The trim removed 6 bases at V and 15 bases at J, leaving 10 bases unmatched. Germline V lookup: CDR1 MNHEY, CDR2 SVGAGI. CDR3 region: CASRTGAGPLFF. CDR3 coding DNA: TGTGCCAGCAGGACAGGGGCGGGTCCCCTGTTCTTC.

This clonotype occurred a few times. CDR3 amino acids: CASSSVGYEQYF. CDR3 coding DNA: TGTGCCAGCAGCTCGGTGGGCTACGAGCAGTACTTC. This chain uses TRBV27 with TRBJ2-7; D not certain. Deletions cut 6 bases from V and 3 bases from J, with 9 bases between. Germline-derived CDR1 and CDR2 are MNHEY and SMNVEV (reference sequence). This CDR3 contains 12 residues.